A single sample is the source of the 22 T cell receptor beta chains below, sequenced in a study of regulatory T cells in long-lasting Graves disease. Indicated time point: newly diagnosed GD, antithyroid drugs for less than 3 months. Researchers made the TCR library from RNA that was extracted from PBMCs. Both iRepertoire HTBI primers and Arm-PCR of CDR3 regions were used to build the TCR beta libraries. TCRdb re-called the multiplex PCR reads through MiXCR, storing one row per CDR3 protein. The data hold about 440,000 distinct CDR3 sequences, with around 14% observed a single time. This sample was shared with a second study, whose subject was T cells in Graves' hyperthyroidism and ophthalmopathy.

The sample consisted of peripheral blood mononuclear cells (PBMCs), taken at new diagnosis, from a patient treated with antithyroid drugs. All receptors come from a woman in her 30s with Graves disease.

In this sample, this clonotype turned up a few times. This rearrangement joins TRBV29-1 to TRBJ2-1; no clear D. Germline loops: CDR1 SQVTM, CDR2 ANQGSEA. The CDR3 has 11 amino acids. Trimming removed 5 bases at V and 8 bases at J, with 10 bases between. The CDR3 reads CSVWAWDEQFF. For the CDR3, the DNA is TGCAGCGTTTGGGCCTGGGATGAGCAGTTCTTC.

This clonotype was recorded many times. This chain uses TRBV13 with TRBJ1-1; D remains unclear. Germline V gene sequence: CDR1 PRHDT, CDR2 FYEKMQ (reference sequence). The CDR3 totals 14 residues. V dropped 5 bases and J dropped 7 bases, with 17 bases sitting between them. This chain's CDR3 is CASSRGPPALEAFF. In DNA form, the CDR3 reads TGTGCCAGCAGCCGAGGCCCGCCGGCTCTTGAAGCTTTCTTT.

This clonotype appeared many times. V is TRBV12-5 and J is TRBJ1-2; the D gene is possibly TRBD1 (6 bases). CDR1 is LGHNT, CDR2 FRNRAP, per germline. This CDR3 is 13 amino acids long. The V gene lost 4 bases and the J gene lost 5 bases, with 11 bases spanning the gap. This chain's CDR3 is CASGSDSSYGYTF. The CDR3 nucleotides read TGTGCTAGTGGTTCGGACAGTTCGTATGGCTACACCTTC.

This clonotype was picked up a small number of times. V and J are TRBV6-5 and TRBJ2-3, with 12 bases that match TRBD2. The CDR3 is 18 residues long. Germline lookup yields CDR1 MNHEY and CDR2 SVGAGI. Trimming cost V 2 bases and J 2 bases; bases outside gene matches: 8. CDR3 sequence: CASSYPIGLAGTTDTQYF. The CDR3 DNA is TGTGCCAGCAGTTACCCAATTGGACTAGCGGGGACCACAGATACGCAGTATTTT.

The table lists this clonotype with many counts. The rearrangement uses TRBV27 and TRBJ2-3, with 13 bases identical to TRBD2. V trimming: 2 bases; J trimming: 3 bases; junction bases outside the gene matches: 8. Looked up from germline, CDR1 is MNHEY and CDR2 is SMNVEV (reference sequence). CDR3 length equals 18 residues. The CDR3 DNA is TGTGCCAGCAGTTTAACTAGCGGACTAGCGGGAGTTACAGATACGCAGTATTTT. It translates to CASSLTSGLAGVTDTQYF.

This clonotype was found many times. The chain couples TRBV18 to TRBJ1-1, with D unclear. The CDR3 is 14 residues long. CDR1 and CDR2 (germline): KGHSH, LQKENI. The V and J ends lost 6 bases and 1 base respectively, with 12 bases between them. CDR3 nucleotides: TGTGCCAGCTCGCTTAACCATGGGAACACTGAAGCTTTCTTT. This encodes CASSLNHGNTEAFF. The full variable domain, with the rest looked up from reference TRBV18 and TRBJ1-1, is NAGVMQNPRHLVRRRGQEARLRCSPMKGHSHVYWYRQLPEEGLKFMVYLQKENIIDESGMPKERFSAEFPKEGPSILRIQQVVRGDSAAYFCASSLNHGNTEAFFGQGTRLTVV.

This clonotype was seen at least ten times. This chain uses TRBV3-1 with TRBJ2-7, with TRBD2 identical over 7 bases. Germline CDR1 LGHDT, CDR2 YNNKEL (reference sequence). Trimming at V came to 0 bases and at J to 3 bases, leaving 2 bases not matched to a gene. This CDR3 is built from 14 residues. The CDR3 DNA reads as TGTGCCAGCAGCCAAGAACCTAGCGGCTACGAGCAGTACTTC. Its protein product is CASSQEPSGYEQYF.

This clonotype was observed many times. The V call is TRBV6-2 or TRBV6-3, the J call TRBJ2-3; D remains ambiguous. The germline V gene encodes CDR1 MNHEY and CDR2 SVGEGT. V was cut by 9 bases and J by 0 bases, with 7 bases left in between. The CDR3 has 12 amino acids. The CDR3 DNA follows: TGTGCCAGTCCCAGCAGCACAGATACGCAGTATTTT. Protein: CASPSSTDTQYF.

V and J are TRBV6-5 and TRBJ2-7; weak D call: TRBD1 (6 bases). The V gene lost 2 bases and the J gene lost 3 bases, with 11 bases spanning the gap. Per germline, CDR1 MNHEY and CDR2 SVGAGI. This CDR3 comprises 14 residues. The CDR3 protein is CASSYGTSIYEQYF. The CDR3 nucleotides read TGTGCCAGCAGTTACGGGACAAGTATCTACGAGCAGTACTTC.

This clonotype appeared a single time. The rearrangement links TRBV5-1 to TRBJ2-5, with 16 bases matching TRBD2. V lost 3 bases and J lost 5; bases outside the gene matches: 10. CDR1 is SGHRS and CDR2 is YFSETQ in the germline V gene. This CDR3 region has 18 residues. The DNA for the CDR3 is TGCGCCAGCAGCTCGGGACTAGCGGGAGGGCCTGTCCCCGAGACCCAGTACTTC. Residues: CASSSGLAGGPVPETQYF.

This clonotype was seen ten or more times. The rearrangement uses TRBV4-1 and TRBJ2-5; D is perhaps TRBD1 (6 bases). Germline-derived CDR1 and CDR2 are MGHRA and YSYEKL. V lost 1 base and J 6 bases, leaving 6 bases between the germline ends. The CDR3 is made up of 12 amino acids. CDR3: CASSQGGQTQYF. The CDR3 DNA is TGCGCCAGCAGCCAAGGGGGGCAGACCCAGTACTTC.

This clonotype was seen more than once but under ten times. The rearrangement uses TRBV18 and TRBJ1-2, with 8 bases aligning to TRBD1. V shed 3 bases and J 4 bases; nucleotides not matched to a gene: 16. The germline V gene has CDR1 KGHSH and CDR2 LQKENI. The CDR3 contains 18 residues. The CDR3: CASSPVPGQVSHVYGYTF. Here the CDR3 DNA reads TGTGCCAGCTCACCCGTCCCGGGACAGGTTTCGCATGTCTATGGCTACACCTTC.

The genes are TRBV28 and TRBJ1-6; TRBD1 is a possible D gene (5 bases). Between the trimmed V and J ends, which lost 4 bases and 0 bases, there was a span of 16 bases. The CDR3 is made up of 18 amino acids. CDR1 is MDHEN, CDR2 SYDVKM, per germline. The CDR3 reads CASSSPGPSSSYNSPLHF. The CDR3 nucleotides are TGTGCCAGCAGTTCTCCGGGACCTTCGAGCTCCTATAATTCACCCCTCCACTTT.

This clonotype was recorded at least ten times. V and J are TRBV11-3 and TRBJ1-1, with unresolved D. The V gene lost 1 base and the J gene lost 0 bases, with 9 bases spanning the gap. Germline CDR1 and CDR2: SGHNT and YENEEA. This CDR3 is 15 amino acids long. The DNA of the CDR3 is TGTGCCAGCAGCTTAGGAGTCCCCATGAACACTGAAGCTTTCTTT. Amino acid sequence: CASSLGVPMNTEAFF.

Turning to this clonotype: A much larger clone differs by one base, so this may be a read error. The V and J genes are TRBV7-9 and TRBJ2-2; possible D gene TRBD1, 5 bases. The CDR3 loop spans 17 amino acids. With 7 bases removed from V and 1 base from J, the gap between germline ends came to 19 bases. CDR1 is SEHNR, CDR2 FQNEAQ, per germline (reference sequence). The CDR3 DNA is TGTGCCAGCAACCCCCCCGGGTGGCAGGGGAACACCGGGGAGCTGTTTTTT. Its protein is CASNPPGWQGNTGELFF.

The chain links TRBV28 to TRBJ2-7, with D possibly matching TRBD1 (6 bases). CDR3 length: 15 residues. V was pared by 6 bases and J by 9 bases, with 24 bases between. CDR1 MDHEN and CDR2 SYDVKM come from the germline V gene. CDR3 loop: CASRYRESTVRGQYF. CDR3 in DNA: TGTGCCAGCAGATACAGGGAAAGTACTGTACGCGGGCAGTACTTC.

J is TRBJ2-1 and V is TRBV24-1; D not certain. V was clipped by 6 bases and J by 5 bases, with 4 bases between them. The CDR3 runs to 11 residues. Germline CDR1 KGHDR, CDR2 SFDVKD. CDR3 sequence reads: CATSIHNEQFF. DNA for the CDR3: TGTGCCACCAGTATCCACAATGAGCAGTTCTTC.

Points on this clonotype: A far more abundant clone sits one base away, making this likely a read error. As the CDR3 is not closed by the conserved phenylalanine or tryptophan, this likely results from a read error. The chain has TRBV7-6 and TRBJ2-3, with TRBD1 matching over 9 bases. The CDR3 loop spans 15 amino acids. Germline V CDR1 and CDR2: SGHVS, FNYEAQ. V was pared by 6 bases and J by 2 bases, with 6 bases of the junction left unmatched. CDR3 DNA sequence: TGTGCCAGCAGACCGGGACAGGGAGACACAGATACGCAGTATTCT. Translated: CASRPGQGDTDTQYS.

This clonotype has a handful of counts. This rearrangement joins TRBV5-8 to TRBJ2-3; TRBD2 aligns across 7 bases. Losses at the gene ends were 7 bases for V and 1 base for J; bases not matched to a gene: 12. CDR1 is SGHTS, CDR2 YDEGEE, per germline. The CDR3 runs to 16 residues. CDR3 nucleotides: TGTGCCAGCGCCGGGCGAGGACTAGTGGGCACAGATACGCAGTATTTT. Translated: CASAGRGLVGTDTQYF.

This clonotype has ten or more counts. The chain links TRBV5-1 to TRBJ1-1; 7 bases align to TRBD1. The ends lost 3 bases at V and 5 bases at J; junction bases unmatched: 13. Germline V CDR1 and CDR2: SGHRS, YFSETQ. The CDR3 contains 16 residues. The CDR3 reads CASSSNPQGPGTEAFF. The CDR3 nucleotides are TGCGCCAGCAGCTCGAACCCACAGGGGCCGGGGACTGAAGCTTTCTTT.

This clonotype has a count of ten or more. The chain carries TRBV29-1 and TRBJ1-2, with D perhaps TRBD1 (5 bases). With 1 base removed from V and 1 base from J, the gap between germline ends came to 10 bases. This CDR3 region has 14 residues. The V gene's germline CDR1 is SQVTM and CDR2 ANQGSEA. CDR3 loop: CSVEGGGDNYGYTF. The CDR3 DNA sequence: TGCAGCGTTGAAGGGGGGGGAGATAACTATGGCTACACCTTC.

This clonotype was seen only a few times. The chain carries TRBV5-8 and TRBJ2-2; D uncertain. This CDR3 region has 12 residues. Trimming stripped 4 bases from V and 5 bases from J, with 6 bases between. Germline V gives CDR1 SGHTS, CDR2 YDEGEE. The CDR3: CASSLWTGELFF. The CDR3 DNA reads as TGTGCCAGCAGCCTGTGGACCGGGGAGCTGTTTTTT.